The clone carrying this T cell receptor beta chain has at least ten counts. The target antigen is unknown. The data were taken from a study of T cells in Graves' hyperthyroidism and ophthalmopathy. At the level of the study: Before treatment of any kind, peripheral blood was taken at initial diagnosis.

Germline CDR1 is MNHNS and CDR2 is SASEGT. The CDR3 is 14 residues long. V lost 5 bases, J lost 7 bases, and 17 bases lay in between. Whole-study findings and limits: In the blood, most expanded thyroid clonotypes above 0.001 appeared as well.

TCR beta CDR3 regions were amplified from RNA transcripts. The TCR CDR3 first-round RT-PCR relied on the HTBI primer set. TCRdb reprocessed the multiplex PCR reads via MiXCR and lists one record per CDR3 protein. The sample carries about 480,000 distinct CDR3 sequences, roughly an eighth recorded once. Material: blood. The sequence was collected from a young woman with Graves' hyperthyroidism. The genes are TRBV6-1 and TRBJ2-5; possibly TRBD1 for D (8 bases). The CDR3 is CASSSFTGGGTQYF. The DNA of the CDR3 is TGTGCCAGCAGTTCCTTCACAGGGGGGGGGACCCAGTACTTC.